This T cell receptor beta chain was found in a study of T cell repertoires in cytomegalovirus infection. About the research overall: The authors relied on CMV epitopes, both recently identified HLA-C-restricted and well-studied HLA-B-restricted. Public TCR beta signatures were indicative of both CMV infection and a matching HLA type.

General study results and limits: The study identified carriers of CMV plus the relevant HLA from cumulative public TCR beta family frequency. Ex vivo, HLA-C-restricted CMV-specific TCR beta clonotypes prevailed over the rest of the response.

Via MiXCR, TCRdb re-called the reads, giving one row per CDR3 protein. Of around 430,000 distinct CDR3 sequences in the sample, under 55% were seen once. Remarks on this clonotype: Its matching antigen is unknown.

CDR3 length equals 12 residues. Germline V lookup: CDR1 DFQATT, CDR2 SNEGSKA (reference sequence). The V and J ends lost 2 bases and 9 bases respectively, with 11 bases between them. The clonotype comes from a human donor in good health (CMV status not recorded). Some clones in this sample may be carry-over from other donors' samples. The sequenced sample was cultured PBMCs, obtained from culture after CMV antigen stimulation. The J gene is TRBJ2-1, the V gene TRBV20-1; TRBD2 is a possible D gene (5 bases). CDR3 protein: CSARFPRGEQFF. As DNA, the CDR3 is TGCAGTGCTAGATTTCCCCGGGGTGAGCAGTTCTTC.